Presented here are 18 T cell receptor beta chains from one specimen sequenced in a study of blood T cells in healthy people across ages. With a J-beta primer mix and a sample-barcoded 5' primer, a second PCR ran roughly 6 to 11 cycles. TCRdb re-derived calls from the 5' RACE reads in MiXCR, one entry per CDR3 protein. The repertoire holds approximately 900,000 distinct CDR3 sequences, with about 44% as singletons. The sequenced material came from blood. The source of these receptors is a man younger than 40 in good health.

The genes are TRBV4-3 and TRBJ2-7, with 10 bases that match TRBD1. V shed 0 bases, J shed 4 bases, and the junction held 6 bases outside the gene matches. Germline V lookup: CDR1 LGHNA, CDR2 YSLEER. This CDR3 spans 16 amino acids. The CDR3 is CASSQDRDRGMYEQYF. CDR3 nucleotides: TGCGCCAGCAGCCAAGATAGGGACAGGGGAATGTACGAGCAGTACTTC.

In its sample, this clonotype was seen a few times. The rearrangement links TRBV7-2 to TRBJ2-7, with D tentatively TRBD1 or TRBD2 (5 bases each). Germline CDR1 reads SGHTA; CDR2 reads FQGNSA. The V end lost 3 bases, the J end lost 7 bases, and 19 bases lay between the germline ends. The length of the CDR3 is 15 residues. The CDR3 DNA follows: TGTGCCAGCAGCTTCGATTACAGGCGTTCGGGGGAGCAGTACTTC. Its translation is CASSFDYRRSGEQYF.

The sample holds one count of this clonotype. The CDR3 coding sequence is TGCAGTGCGAAGTTGGGGGGCTCCTACAATGAGCAGTACTTC. This codes for CSAKLGGSYNEQYF. The chain joins TRBV20-1 to TRBJ2-1; TRBD1 or TRBD2 may be the D gene (6 bases each). The DNA end favors TRBJ2-7, so the J call may be wrong. The CDR3 is 14 amino acids. Germline V gene lookup returns CDR1 DFQATT and CDR2 SNEGSKA (reference sequence).

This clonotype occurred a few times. CDR3 residues: CASSLGADPTGKNSPLHF. CDR3 bases: TGCGCCAGCAGCTTGGGAGCGGACCCGACAGGGAAGAATTCACCCCTCCACTTT. The chain recombines TRBV5-1 with TRBJ1-6; 7 bases align to TRBD1. Germline CDR1 and CDR2: SGHRS and YFSETQ. The V and J ends lost 0 bases and 7 bases, in that order; junction bases with no gene match: 13. The CDR3 sequence is 18 residues long.

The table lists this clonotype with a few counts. In DNA, the CDR3 is TGCGCCAGTAAGACAGGGGGCTCCGAGCAGTACTTC. It codes for CASKTGGSEQYF. The chain employs TRBV5-1 and TRBJ2-4, with 10 bases identical to TRBD1. The J call may be wrong; the DNA end is better matched by TRBJ2-7. Germline-derived CDR1 and CDR2 are SGHRS and YFSETQ. This CDR3 has 12 amino acids.

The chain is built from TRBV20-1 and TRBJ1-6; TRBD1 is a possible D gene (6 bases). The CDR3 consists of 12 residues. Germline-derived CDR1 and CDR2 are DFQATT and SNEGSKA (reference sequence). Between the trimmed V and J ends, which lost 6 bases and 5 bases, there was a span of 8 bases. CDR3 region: CSAWDNNSPLHF. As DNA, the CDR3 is TGCAGTGCATGGGACAATAATTCACCCCTCCACTTT.

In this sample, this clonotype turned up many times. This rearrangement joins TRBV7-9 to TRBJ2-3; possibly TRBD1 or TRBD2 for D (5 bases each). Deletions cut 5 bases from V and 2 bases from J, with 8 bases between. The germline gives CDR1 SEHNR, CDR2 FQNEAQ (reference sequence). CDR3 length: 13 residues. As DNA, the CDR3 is TGTGCCAGCAGCGTTGGGACCACAGATACGCAGTATTTT. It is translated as CASSVGTTDTQYF.

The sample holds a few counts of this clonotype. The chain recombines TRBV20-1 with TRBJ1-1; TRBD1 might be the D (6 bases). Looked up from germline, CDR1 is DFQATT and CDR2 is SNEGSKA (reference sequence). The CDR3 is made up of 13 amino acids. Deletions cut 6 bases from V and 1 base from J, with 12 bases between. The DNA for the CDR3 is TGCAGTGCCTCCGGACAGCAGAACACTGAAGCTTTCTTT. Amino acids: CSASGQQNTEAFF.

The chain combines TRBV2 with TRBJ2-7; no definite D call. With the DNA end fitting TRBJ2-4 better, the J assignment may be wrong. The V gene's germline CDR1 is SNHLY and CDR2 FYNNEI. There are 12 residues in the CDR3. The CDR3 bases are TGTGCCAGCAGTGAAGCCAGGAGCATTCAGTACTTC. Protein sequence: CASSEARSIQYF.

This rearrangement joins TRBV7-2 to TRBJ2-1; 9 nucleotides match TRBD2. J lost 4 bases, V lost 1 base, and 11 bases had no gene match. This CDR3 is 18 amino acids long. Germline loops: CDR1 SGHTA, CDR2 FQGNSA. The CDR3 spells CASSLVPSGEPEYNEQFF. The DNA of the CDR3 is TGTGCCAGCAGCTTAGTGCCTAGCGGGGAGCCAGAATACAATGAGCAGTTCTTC.

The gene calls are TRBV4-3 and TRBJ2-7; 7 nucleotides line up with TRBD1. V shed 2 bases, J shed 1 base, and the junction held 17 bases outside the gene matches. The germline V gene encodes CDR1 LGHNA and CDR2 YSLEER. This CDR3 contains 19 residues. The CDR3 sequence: CASSQPPENGAGGSYEQYF. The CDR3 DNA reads TGCGCCAGCAGCCAACCTCCAGAGAACGGGGCAGGGGGTTCCTACGAGCAGTACTTC.

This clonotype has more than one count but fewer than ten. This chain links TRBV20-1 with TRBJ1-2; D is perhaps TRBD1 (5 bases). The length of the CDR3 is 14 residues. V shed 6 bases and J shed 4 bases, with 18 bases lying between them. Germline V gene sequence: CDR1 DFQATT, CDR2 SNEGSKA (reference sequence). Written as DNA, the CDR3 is TGCAGTGCGGCCGGGACGGAAGATGGCTATGGCTACACCTTC. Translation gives CSAAGTEDGYGYTF.

CDR3 coding DNA: TGTGCCAGCAGTGAAATAAGCGGGTTCTTC. It is translated as CASSEISGFF. The chain combines TRBV2 with TRBJ2-1, with D possibly TRBD2 on 5 matching bases. V lost 2 bases and J 15 bases, leaving 8 bases between the germline ends. The CDR3 totals 10 residues. From germline, CDR1 is SNHLY and CDR2 FYNNEI. Full variable domain (missing parts from reference TRBV2 and TRBJ2-1): EPEVTQTPSHQVTQMGQEVILRCVPISNHLYFYWYRQILGQKVEFLVSFYNNEISEKSEIFDDQFSVERPDGSNFTLKIRSTKLEDSAMYFCASSEISGFFGPGTRLTVL.

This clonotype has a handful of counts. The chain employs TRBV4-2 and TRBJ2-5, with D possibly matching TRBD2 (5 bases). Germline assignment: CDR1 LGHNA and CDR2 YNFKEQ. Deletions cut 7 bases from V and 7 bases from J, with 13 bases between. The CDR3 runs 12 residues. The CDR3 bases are TGTGCCAGCACTCACGAACGGGGGACCCAGTACTTC. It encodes CASTHERGTQYF.

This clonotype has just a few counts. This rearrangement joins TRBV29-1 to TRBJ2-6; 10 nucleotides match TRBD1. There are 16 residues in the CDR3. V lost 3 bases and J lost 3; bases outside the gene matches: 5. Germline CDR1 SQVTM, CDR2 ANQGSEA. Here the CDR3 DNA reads TGCAGCGTTGATTTGGACAGGGGGTATGGGGCCAACGTCCTGACTTTC. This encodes CSVDLDRGYGANVLTF.

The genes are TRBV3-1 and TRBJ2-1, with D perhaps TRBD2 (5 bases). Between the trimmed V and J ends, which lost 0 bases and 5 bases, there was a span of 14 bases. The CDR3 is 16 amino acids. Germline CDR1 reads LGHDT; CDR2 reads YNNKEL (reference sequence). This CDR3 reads CASSQDSRGSDNEQFF. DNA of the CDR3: TGTGCCAGCAGCCAAGATAGCCGGGGATCTGACAATGAGCAGTTCTTC.

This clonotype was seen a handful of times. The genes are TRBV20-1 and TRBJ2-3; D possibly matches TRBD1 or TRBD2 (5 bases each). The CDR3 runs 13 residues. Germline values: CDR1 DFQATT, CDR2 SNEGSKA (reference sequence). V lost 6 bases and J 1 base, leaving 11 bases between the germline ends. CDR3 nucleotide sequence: TGCAGTGCCACGGGGCCCGGCACAGATACGCAGTATTTT. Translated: CSATGPGTDTQYF.

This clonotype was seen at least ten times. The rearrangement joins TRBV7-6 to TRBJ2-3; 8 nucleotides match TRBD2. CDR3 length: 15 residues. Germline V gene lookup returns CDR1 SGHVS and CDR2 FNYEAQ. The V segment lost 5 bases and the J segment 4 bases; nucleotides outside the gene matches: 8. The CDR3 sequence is CASSIQTSAADTQYF. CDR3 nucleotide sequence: TGTGCCAGCAGCATCCAGACTAGCGCTGCAGATACGCAGTATTTT.